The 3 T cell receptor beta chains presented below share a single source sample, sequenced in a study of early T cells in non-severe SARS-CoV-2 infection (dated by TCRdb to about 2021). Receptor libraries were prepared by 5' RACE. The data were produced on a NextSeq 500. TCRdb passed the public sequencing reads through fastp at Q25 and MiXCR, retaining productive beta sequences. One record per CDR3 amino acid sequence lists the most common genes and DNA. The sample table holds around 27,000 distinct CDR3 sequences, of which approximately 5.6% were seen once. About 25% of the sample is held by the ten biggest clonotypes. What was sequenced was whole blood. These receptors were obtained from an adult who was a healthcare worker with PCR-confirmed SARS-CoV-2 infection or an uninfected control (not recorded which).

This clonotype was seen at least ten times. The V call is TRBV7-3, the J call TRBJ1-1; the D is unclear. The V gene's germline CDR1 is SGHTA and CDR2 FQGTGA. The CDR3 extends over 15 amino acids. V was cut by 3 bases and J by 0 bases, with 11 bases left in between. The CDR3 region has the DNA TGTGCCAGCAGCTTGACGGCTAGGATGAACACTGAAGCTTTCTTT. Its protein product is CASSLTARMNTEAFF.

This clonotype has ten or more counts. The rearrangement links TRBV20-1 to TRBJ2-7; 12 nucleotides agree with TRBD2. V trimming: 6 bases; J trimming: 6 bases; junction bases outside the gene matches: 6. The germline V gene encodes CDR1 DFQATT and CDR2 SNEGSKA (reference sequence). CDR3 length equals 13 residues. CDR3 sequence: CSALAGGPREQYF. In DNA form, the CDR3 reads TGCAGTGCCCTAGCGGGAGGGCCGCGCGAGCAGTACTTC.

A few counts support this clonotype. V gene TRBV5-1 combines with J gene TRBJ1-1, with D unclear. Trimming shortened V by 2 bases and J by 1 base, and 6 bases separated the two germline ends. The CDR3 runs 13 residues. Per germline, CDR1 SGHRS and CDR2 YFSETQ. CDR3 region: CASSLGENTEAFF. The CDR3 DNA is TGCGCCAGCAGCTTAGGAGAGAACACTGAAGCTTTCTTT.